The entry that follows covers one T cell receptor beta chain sequence. The data are from a study of shared clonotypes between healthy human individuals. Positively selected for CCR7, the CD45RO-negative cells used as naive CD8 cells excluded terminally differentiated effector memory CD45RA+ cells. This CDR3 has 14 residues. The germline gives CDR1 SGHTA, CDR2 FQGTGA. V lost 4 bases, J lost 6 bases, and 13 bases lay in between. The repertoire was sequenced with immunoSEQ multiplex PCR; TCRdb's copy has only in-frame clones and lacks some. The sample comprises about 2.1 million clones, 85% to 95% of which are singletons, and about 1.6% rests with the top ten.

Source material: naive CD8+ T cells from PBMCs. The chain joins TRBV7-3 to TRBJ2-1; D may be TRBD2 (5 bases). This TCR was sampled from a man aged 18-30 years in good health. Some clones in this sample may be carry-over from other donors' samples. The CDR3 spells CASSSALVSNEQFF. DNA for the CDR3: TGTGCCAGCAGCTCCGCACTAGTTTCCAATGAGCAGTTCTTC.